These T cell receptor beta chains were read from a single sample in a study of identical twins. TCRdb used MiXCR to reprocess the 5' RACE reads, holding one entry per CDR3 protein. The table has just under 650,000 distinct CDR3 sequences, under 8.5% seen once. This sample was also put to use in a study of yellow fever vaccine responses in identical twins.

Sequencing was carried out using PBMCs. The receptors were sampled from a woman younger than 35 in good health. The CDR3 runs from the conserved cysteine through the conserved F or W. For some rows the clone size is stated as once, few or many, or as a class when expanded; others skip it.

V gene,clone size,J gene,CDR3 protein
TRBV28,many,TRBJ2-5,CASSLFRGQGLRQETQYF
TRBV12-3/TRBV12-4,few,TRBJ1-5,CASSPRTYSNQPQHF
TRBV24-1,many,TRBJ2-1,CATSDPKAGIRGQVQFF
TRBV5-1,-,TRBJ2-5,CASSFGGQVQETQYF
TRBV3-1,-,TRBJ1-1,CASAKGQGARTEAFF
TRBV11-2,many,TRBJ1-2,CASSKSPGTGDNYGYTF
TRBV20-1,-,TRBJ1-1,CSAATGGMNTEAFF
TRBV5-1,-,TRBJ1-6,CASSIGFKDSPLHF
TRBV20-1,-,TRBJ2-7,CSASKTGGAVYWAYEQYF
TRBV20-1,-,TRBJ2-6,CSARGSGTAGANVLTF
TRBV5-1,few,TRBJ2-5,CASSLYWDSETQYF
TRBV4-1,few,TRBJ2-4,CASSPKGLADILAKNIQYF
TRBV20-1,-,TRBJ2-1,CSATTNQPGSYNEQFF
TRBV2,-,TRBJ2-3,CASKRGGDTQYF
TRBV27,few,TRBJ1-1,CASSREGRRSEAFF
TRBV20-1,-,TRBJ1-5,CSARDLADRRDNQPQHF
TRBV24-1,-,TRBJ2-1,CATSSSSRNEQFF
TRBV11-3,few,TRBJ2-5,CASSVNSWLKTQYF
TRBV5-6,-,TRBJ2-1,CASSLVPGLADNEQFF
TRBV15,many,TRBJ1-4,CATSLDGATNEKLFF
TRBV7-6,many,TRBJ2-1,CASSTGLAGGNEQFF
TRBV7-9,few,TRBJ2-3,CATSAGRPTDTQYF
TRBV6-6,many,TRBJ1-2,CASSTDRGYGYTF
TRBV29-1,-,TRBJ2-5,CSVPFASWETEYF
TRBV7-6,-,TRBJ2-7,CASSLVGDYLSYEQYF
TRBV7-9,few,TRBJ2-2,CASRVRDTLNTGELFF
TRBV10-3,-,TRBJ2-1,CAISESGWRSSYNEQFF
TRBV7-3,many,TRBJ2-1,CASSIAGDSNEQFF
TRBV20-1,many,TRBJ1-2,CSATTVNYGYTF
TRBV12-2,-,TRBJ2-5,CASRLGAGALETQYF
TRBV20-1,few,TRBJ2-1,CSARGLAGGIGEQFF
TRBV5-5,-,TRBJ1-3,CASSLGLSPGNTIYF
TRBV29-1,many,TRBJ2-2,CSVETPPAGELFF